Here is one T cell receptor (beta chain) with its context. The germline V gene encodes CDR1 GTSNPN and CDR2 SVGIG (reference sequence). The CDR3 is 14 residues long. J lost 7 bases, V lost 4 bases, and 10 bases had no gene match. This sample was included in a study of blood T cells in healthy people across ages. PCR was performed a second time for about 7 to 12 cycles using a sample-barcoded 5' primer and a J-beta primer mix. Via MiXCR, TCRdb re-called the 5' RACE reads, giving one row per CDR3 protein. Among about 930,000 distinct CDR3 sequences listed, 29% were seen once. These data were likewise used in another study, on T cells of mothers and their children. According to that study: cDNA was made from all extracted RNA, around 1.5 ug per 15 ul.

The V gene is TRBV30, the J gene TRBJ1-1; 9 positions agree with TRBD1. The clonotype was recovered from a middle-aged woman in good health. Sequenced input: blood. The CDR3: CAWTPDRGEFEAFF. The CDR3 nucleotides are TGTGCCTGGACCCCGGACAGGGGAGAGTTTGAAGCTTTCTTT.